Following are 23 T cell receptor beta chains from one sample sequenced in a study of shared clonotypes between healthy human individuals. The repertoire was sequenced with immunoSEQ multiplex PCR; TCRdb's copy has only in-frame clones and lacks some. Among 2 million to 3 million clones listed, 90% to 95% were seen once. Sequencing input: naive CD4+ T cells from PBMCs. The sample's subset: CD45RA+ positively selected. Every receptor here comes from a man between 18 and 29 years old in good health. Some clones in this sample may be carry-over from other donors' samples.

The V call is TRBV18, the J call TRBJ1-3; TRBD1 agrees at 7 bases. J lost 7 bases, V lost 1 base, and 1 base had no gene match. The CDR3 loop spans 13 amino acids. Germline V lookup: CDR1 KGHSH, CDR2 LQKENI. The CDR3 here is CASSPQQGNTIYF. DNA for the CDR3: TGTGCCAGCTCACCACAACAGGGGAACACCATATATTTT.

The chain has TRBV30 and TRBJ1-2; TRBD1 matches 7 bases. The CDR3 contains 14 residues. CDR1 and CDR2 from the germline V gene are GTSNPN and SVGIG (reference sequence). The V gene end was trimmed by 5 bases and the J gene end by 8 bases; junction bases not matched to a gene: 14. In nucleotides, the CDR3 is TGTGCCTGGGTTCGGGACAGTTCGACGCGGGGCTACACCTTC. Translation gives CAWVRDSSTRGYTF.

The J gene is TRBJ1-2, the V gene TRBV5-5; maybe TRBD1 (5 bases). Germline V gene sequence: CDR1 SGHKS, CDR2 YYEKEE (reference sequence). V gave up 4 bases and J gave up 4 bases, with 17 bases separating them. This CDR3 comprises 15 residues. CDR3 bases: TGTGCCAGCAGCCCTCTGAGGGACCGACCCTATGGCTACACCTTC. It is translated as CASSPLRDRPYGYTF.

The chain recombines TRBV7-2 with TRBJ2-2; D may match TRBD1 or TRBD2 (5 bases each). The CDR3 extends over 15 amino acids. Deletions cut 3 bases from V and 7 bases from J, with 15 bases between. Germline V CDR1 and CDR2: SGHTA, FQGNSA. CDR3 region: CASSLEEGFHGELFF. The DNA for the CDR3 is TGTGCCAGCAGCTTGGAAGAGGGGTTCCACGGGGAGCTGTTTTTT. Looking up the rest from reference TRBV7-2 and TRBJ2-2 gives the full variable domain: GAGVSQSPSNKVTEKGKDVELRCDPISGHTALYWYRQSLGQGLEFLIYFQGNSAPDKSGLPSDRFSAERTGGSVSTLTIQRTQQEDSAVYLCASSLEEGFHGELFFGEGSRLTVL.

The V gene is TRBV9, the J gene TRBJ1-2; D unresolved. In germline, CDR1 is SGDLS, CDR2 YYNGEE. Between the trimmed V and J ends, which lost 1 base and 4 bases, there was a span of 11 bases. The CDR3 runs to 14 residues. The CDR3 sequence: CASSVSWGTYGYTF. The DNA for the CDR3 is TGTGCCAGCAGCGTATCCTGGGGTACCTATGGCTACACCTTC.

V usage is TRBV5-1 and J usage is TRBJ2-1; 13 bases align to TRBD2. The germline gives CDR1 SGHRS, CDR2 YFSETQ. V dropped 3 bases and J dropped 9; count of bases not matched to a gene: 6. The CDR3 totals 15 residues. This CDR3 is CASSSGTSGTGEQFF. CDR3 coding DNA: TGCGCCAGCAGCTCAGGGACTAGCGGGACGGGTGAGCAGTTCTTC.

The chain joins TRBV9 to TRBJ2-4; 8 nucleotides align to TRBD2. Germline lookup yields CDR1 SGDLS and CDR2 YYNGEE. Trimming took 0 bases from V and 3 from J; bases not matched to a gene: 11. CDR3 length: 18 residues. The CDR3 DNA reads TGTGCCAGCAGCGTAGGATTGGGGTGGGCGGGAGGCAAAAACATTCAGTACTTC. This sequence encodes CASSVGLGWAGGKNIQYF.

The genes are TRBV5-1 and TRBJ2-7, with 11 bases lining up with TRBD1. Germline V gene lookup returns CDR1 SGHRS and CDR2 YFSETQ. The V gene end was trimmed by 3 bases and the J gene end by 4 bases; junction bases not matched to a gene: 12. The CDR3 totals 17 residues. This CDR3 reads CASSYGTGGLGYYEQYF. CDR3 DNA: TGCGCCAGCAGCTATGGGACAGGGGGTCTAGGATATTACGAGCAGTACTTC. The variable domain in full, completed from reference TRBV5-1 and TRBJ2-7, reads KAGVTQTPRYLIKTRGQQVTLSCSPISGHRSVSWYQQTPGQGLQFLFEYFSETQRNKGNFPGRFSGRQFSNSRSEMNVSTLELGDSALYLCASSYGTGGLGYYEQYFGPGTRLTVT.

V and J are TRBV10-3 and TRBJ2-7, with TRBD1 as a possible D gene (5 bases). Germline CDR1 is ENHRY and CDR2 is SYGVKD. V was clipped by 3 bases and J by 4 bases, with 16 bases between them. The CDR3 runs 15 residues. CDR3 amino acids: CAISDPQGKAYEQYF. The DNA for the CDR3 is TGTGCCATCAGTGACCCGCAGGGAAAGGCTTACGAGCAGTACTTC.

The chain uses TRBV28 and TRBJ1-2, with D tentatively TRBD1 (5 bases). Germline CDR1 reads MDHEN; CDR2 reads SYDVKM. This CDR3 comprises 15 residues. V lost 0 bases, J lost 7 bases, and 15 bases lay in between. The CDR3 loop reads CASSLWQGRQGGYTF. In DNA form, the CDR3 reads TGTGCCAGCAGTTTATGGCAGGGAAGGCAAGGTGGCTACACCTTC.

This clone was found once. The gene calls are TRBV29-1 and TRBJ1-1; tentative D call: TRBD1 (5 bases). The CDR3 has 13 amino acids. Germline loops: CDR1 SQVTM, CDR2 ANQGSEA. V gave up 4 bases and J gave up 6 bases, with 15 bases separating them. CDR3 coding DNA: TGCAGCGTTGGGTGGGGGGGAGTGGCTGAAGCTTTCTTT. It encodes CSVGWGGVAEAFF.

The V and J genes are TRBV2 and TRBJ2-3; D may be TRBD1 (6 bases). V lost 6 bases and J lost 0, with 16 bases in between. Germline values: CDR1 SNHLY, CDR2 FYNNEI. The CDR3 loop spans 16 amino acids. CDR3 sequence reads: CASRALRGGSTDTQYF. The CDR3 DNA sequence: TGTGCCAGCAGGGCGCTACGAGGGGGAAGCACAGATACGCAGTATTTT.

The J gene is TRBJ2-7, the V gene TRBV10-3, with a weak D call TRBD1 (5 bases). Germline CDR1 reads ENHRY; CDR2 reads SYGVKD. This CDR3 has 13 amino acids. The ends were cut back, 2 bases at V and 5 bases at J, with 10 bases in the middle. CDR3 nucleotides: TGTGCCATCAGTGAGCAGGGATCAGACGAGCAGTACTTC. Residues: CAISEQGSDEQYF.

The chain carries TRBV5-1 and TRBJ2-7; 8 positions agree with TRBD1. Germline assignment: CDR1 SGHRS and CDR2 YFSETQ. J lost 1 base, V lost 3 bases, and 12 bases had no gene match. The CDR3 has 17 residues. The CDR3 is CASSSTTRTGNSYEQYF. The CDR3 DNA sequence: TGCGCCAGCAGCTCCACCACCCGGACAGGGAATTCCTACGAGCAGTACTTC. Together with reference TRBV5-1 and TRBJ2-7, the CDR3 gives the full variable domain: KAGVTQTPRYLIKTRGQQVTLSCSPISGHRSVSWYQQTPGQGLQFLFEYFSETQRNKGNFPGRFSGRQFSNSRSEMNVSTLELGDSALYLCASSSTTRTGNSYEQYFGPGTRLTVT.

This chain joins TRBV27 and TRBJ1-2, with D uncertain. The CDR3 sequence is 11 residues long. Trimming removed 10 bases at V and 4 bases at J, with 10 bases between. CDR1 MNHEY and CDR2 SMNVEV come from the germline V gene (reference sequence). The CDR3 nucleotides read TGTGCCACGCTCGCCGGCTATGGCTACACCTTC. Amino acids: CATLAGYGYTF.

V usage is TRBV28 and J usage is TRBJ1-2; no clear D. This CDR3 comprises 13 residues. Looked up from germline, CDR1 is MDHEN and CDR2 is SYDVKM. Trimming took 6 bases from V and 5 from J, leaving 13 bases between them. CDR3 DNA: TGTGCCAGCAGCTCGGCCGTCATTTATGGCTACACCTTC. This sequence encodes CASSSAVIYGYTF.

CDR3 sequence (DNA): TGTGCCAGCAGTAGGGGAGCCTCCTACGAGCAGTACTTC. Protein product: CASSRGASYEQYF. This chain uses TRBV25-1 with TRBJ2-7; possibly TRBD1 or TRBD2 for D (5 bases each). This CDR3 contains 13 residues. V dropped 5 bases and J dropped 0 bases, with 8 bases sitting between them. The germline V gene has CDR1 MGHDK and CDR2 SYGVNS.

This clone showed up just once. Other DNA variants within this sample encode the same CDR3. J is TRBJ2-3 and V is TRBV6-5; 8 bases fit TRBD2. The V gene end was trimmed by 6 bases and the J gene end by 4 bases; junction bases not matched to a gene: 6. CDR3 size: 14 residues. Germline V gene lookup returns CDR1 MNHEY and CDR2 SVGAGI. CDR3 in DNA: TGTGCCAGCAGGCCGTCGGGGGGGCCAGATACGCAGTATTTT. Translating gives CASRPSGGPDTQYF.

The CDR3 nucleotides read TGTGCCAGCAGTGGAGGTAGCGGAAGCACAGATACGCAGTATTTT. As protein: CASSGGSGSTDTQYF. This chain connects TRBV2 to TRBJ2-3, with D perhaps TRBD2 (6 bases). This CDR3 has 15 residues. Germline CDR1 and CDR2: SNHLY and FYNNEI. Trimming pared 4 bases from V and 0 bases from J, leaving 11 bases between.

For this clone: The sample contains more than one DNA sequence encoding this CDR3. The chain couples TRBV2 to TRBJ2-3; D gene ambiguous. V shed 6 bases and J shed 2 bases, with 6 bases lying between them. CDR3 size: 12 residues. CDR1 SNHLY and CDR2 FYNNEI come from the germline V gene. In DNA, the CDR3 is TGTGCCAGCAGGAGCGACACAGATACGCAGTATTTT. Amino acids: CASRSDTDTQYF.

The CDR3 DNA follows: TGTGCCAGCAGCTTAGAAGGGGGTGGCCTAGCGGGTCCCTTATACAATGAGCAGTTCTTC. This sequence encodes CASSLEGGGLAGPLYNEQFF. The chain couples TRBV11-2 to TRBJ2-1; 8 nucleotides line up with TRBD2. Trimming at V came to 0 bases and at J to 4 bases, leaving 17 bases not matched to a gene. The CDR3 totals 20 residues. From germline, CDR1 is SGHAT and CDR2 FQNNGV.

The table lists this clone with a count of one. The gene calls are TRBV10-3 and TRBJ2-5, with TRBD2 identical over 10 bases. Germline-derived CDR1 and CDR2 are ENHRY and SYGVKD. This CDR3 is 16 amino acids long. V lost 3 bases, J lost 4 bases, and 8 bases stayed unmatched. The CDR3 sequence: CAISERSSGRGETQYF. The CDR3 DNA follows: TGTGCCATCAGTGAACGGTCTAGCGGGAGAGGAGAGACCCAGTACTTC.

This chain joins TRBV27 and TRBJ1-1; D gene unclear. Germline CDR1 MNHEY, CDR2 SMNVEV (reference sequence). This CDR3 region has 16 residues. Between the trimmed V and J ends, which lost 1 base and 1 base, there was a span of 13 bases. CDR3 nucleotide sequence: TGTGCCAGCAGTTTATTATATGGCAGCTCGAACACTGAAGCTTTCTTT. Amino acid sequence: CASSLLYGSSNTEAFF.